This T cell receptor (beta chain) comes out of a study of cytomegalovirus exposure and HLA in healthy donors. Notes on the study in general: The authors enumerated over 150 TCR beta chains as linked to cytomegalovirus. A subsequent analysis found that TCR clusters from the first cohort also tended to co-occur in the roughly 120 validation repertoires, with about 93% of cluster scores above 0.

Turning to this clone: Its antigen is not identified.

Sequencing was performed with immunoSEQ multiplex PCR; in TCRdb, only in-frame clones are kept and a portion is missing. Of approximately 150,000 clones detected, about 87% appear once; the ten largest clones hold under 5%. V was pared by 4 bases and J by 1 base, with 14 bases between. The CDR3 covers 16 residues. Looked up from germline, CDR1 is SGHTA and CDR2 is FQGNSA. Material: PBMCs. The genes are TRBV7-2 and TRBJ1-3; D remains ambiguous. The sequence came from a man younger than 35 in good health and CMV-seropositive. CDR3 sequence: CASSSGKTRSGNTIYF. In DNA form, the CDR3 reads TGTGCCAGCAGCTCGGGGAAGACCCGATCTGGAAACACCATATATTTT.